The TCR beta chain under discussion was sequenced for a study of CXCR3-negative and CXCR3-positive naive CD8 T cells. As for the study in general: About 135 million TRB reads in total, about 1.5 +/- 0.3 million per library. Findings of the study overall: Naive subsets were similarly diverse, while memory CD8+ repertoires were much less diverse. When CXCR3-positive naive cells were set against CXCR3-negative naive cells, the former had more hydrophobic TRB CDR3s.

Of note for this clonotype: Its antigen is not known.

Preparation of TRB cDNA libraries relied on 5' RACE carrying UMI labels. TCRdb re-called the 5' RACE reads; one entry per CDR3 protein, DNA not given. Its listing shows about 84,000 distinct CDR3 sequences. CDR1 LGHDT and CDR2 YNNKEL come from the germline V gene (reference sequence). CDR3 length: 15 residues. The sorting of each CD8+ T cell subset was done in triplicate, at a few hundred thousand cells each. CD45RO-CCR7+CD27+CD95- marked naive CD8+ T cells. The receptor comes from a human donor in good health. Some clones in this sample may be carry-over from other donors' samples. V gene TRBV3-1 combines with J gene TRBJ2-1; no DNA is available, so the TRBD2 call from TCRdb remains unchecked. Sequencing was carried out using naive CXCR3+ CD8+ T cells from blood. The subset is: CD45RO-CCR7+CD27+CD95- naive CD8+ T cells expressing CXCR3 (TNR3+). This chain's CDR3 is CASSQGTSGRNEQFF.